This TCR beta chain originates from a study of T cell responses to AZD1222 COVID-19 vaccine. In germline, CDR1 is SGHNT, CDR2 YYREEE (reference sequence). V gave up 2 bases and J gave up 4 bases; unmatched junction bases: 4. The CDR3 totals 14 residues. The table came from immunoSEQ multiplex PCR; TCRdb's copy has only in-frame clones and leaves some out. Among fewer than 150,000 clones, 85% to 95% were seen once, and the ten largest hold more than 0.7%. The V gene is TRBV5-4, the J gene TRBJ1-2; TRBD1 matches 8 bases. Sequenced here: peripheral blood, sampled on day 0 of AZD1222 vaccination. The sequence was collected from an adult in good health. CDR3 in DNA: TGTGCCAGCAGCTTTGACAGGGGTGGCTATGGCTACACCTTC. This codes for CASSFDRGGYGYTF.